The present entry profiles one T cell receptor beta chain with its context. There are 17 residues in the CDR3. V dropped 1 base and J dropped 5; count of bases not matched to a gene: 10. Germline V gives CDR1 LNHDA, CDR2 SQIVND (reference sequence). These data originate in a study of blood T cell repertoires in COVID-19. In the source study's methods: Using reference gene primer amplification, nucleated cell counts were estimated. TCRdb's copy holds only in-frame clones and misses some; the assay was immunoSEQ multiplex PCR. The DNA was the basis for D and trimming; V, J and clone size are from that table. The table shows some 120,000 clones, with roughly nine tenths occurring only once.

The chain employs TRBV19 and TRBJ2-2, with 7 bases identical to TRBD2. The sample was peripheral blood. The sequence was obtained from a man between 45 and 60 years old with active COVID-19. In nucleotides, the CDR3 is TGTGCCAGTAGTATAGCCGGGGACGCCGGGGGGACCGGGGAGCTGTTTTTT. Its protein product is CASSIAGDAGGTGELFF.